This T cell receptor (beta chain) emerged from a study of siplizumab effects on memory and regulatory T cells (dated by TCRdb to the late 2010s). For the study in its entirety: The study looked at the effect of siplizumab, an anti-CD2 antibody, on alloreactive T-cell subsets in allogeneic mixed lymphocyte reactions made from human PBMCs.

In a few donor pairs, further sequencing was done on unstimulated CD8+ naive, CD4+ memory, CD8+ TEMRA, CD4+ naive and CD8+ effector memory subsets. Sorted unstimulated T cells and proliferating T cells recovered from mixed lymphocyte reactions underwent TCRbeta CDR3 sequencing. Fresh whole blood from about ten HLA-typed healthy donors served as the source for isolating PBMCs. Trimming accounts for 7 bases at V and 4 bases at J, while the number of junction bases matched to no gene is 9. The CDR3 starts with the cysteine, ends with the phenylalanine, and has 14 residues. Only CDR3 DNA is held: 42 bases, read in frame from base 1. Reading the germline V gene gives CDR1 SGHTA and CDR2 FQGNSA. Study-level results and caveats: Sequences below about 10^-5 frequency were poorly captured, so only a minor fraction of alloreactive clones could be mapped to unstimulated subsets. Roughly 75-95% of proliferating CD4+ or CD8+ clones could not be assigned a naive or memory phenotype. Unstimulated naive T cells appeared more diverse than memory T cells, and naive cells seemed to contribute substantially to the alloresponse. No functional confirmation was obtained for the suppressive function of proliferating Tregs from siplizumab cultures. Siplizumab significantly lowered the cumulative frequency of alloreactive sequences that could be traced to unstimulated CD4+ memory T cells. Among mappable alloreactive CD4+ clones, an average Treg-derived fraction of about 70% was observed with siplizumab, compared with 26.9% in control reactions.

Libraries were prepared through the immunoSEQ multiplex PCR assay. The deep sequencing platform assayed about 10^5 TCR templates per sample. Genomic DNA extracted from sorted T cells was used for TCRbeta CDR3 sequencing. As for how the authors treated the data: The R programming language was used for clonal analysis of TCRbeta CDR3 data. Unstimulated samples were compared with post-reaction CFSE-low samples to define alloreactive CD4+ and CD8+ clones. Regulatory or non-regulatory origin of alloreactive CD4+ clones was assigned by matching sequences to the sorted unstimulated Treg and non-Treg repertoires. Drawn from immuneACCESS, this table holds only the in-frame rearrangements with V and J called that TCRdb kept. Clones are partly lost; checked studies trace under half to an unresolved V gene and leave the rest unexplained. V, J and clone size are taken as reported in that table, and D and trimming were inferred from the DNA itself. The sample table contains tens of thousands of clones; only one count was recorded for around 96% of them. Roughly 0.097% of the sample goes to the ten largest clones.

With respect to this clone: It has no known antigen specificity. No much larger clone is present one base from it, and per-base qualities are unavailable.

The sequence joins TRBV7-2 to TRBJ2-7, with 8 middle bases fitting TRBD2. Sequencing was done on a sample of naive CD8+ T cells sorted from blood. The cell subset or site label of this sample denotes: unstimulated naive T cells. The sequence derives from a human donor in good health. The DNA reads TGTGCCAGCACCTACGGGGGGGCGGTTTACGAGCAGTACTTC. It translates as CASTYGGAVYEQYF.